This entry features one T cell receptor (beta chain) sequence. Its antigen is unknown. There are no base qualities to consult, and no much larger clone falls within one base. From cysteine to phenylalanine, the CDR3 is 13 amino acids long. Left in the record is the CDR3 DNA by itself, 39 bases read in frame from the first base. The V end gives up 5 bases and the J end 8 bases, leaving 6 bases in the junction not matched to a gene. The germline V gene (reference sequence) specifies SEHNR as CDR1 and FQNEAQ as CDR2. The data originate from a study of regulatory dendritic cells for organ transplantation (dated by TCRdb to 2016 to 2017). Regarding the study in general: Monocytes were cultured with vitamin D3 on days 0 and 4 and with IL-10 on day 4 to generate regulatory dendritic cells. The TCRbeta repertoires of sorted naive and memory CD4+ and CD8+ T cells were sequenced before and after allostimulation with regulatory or mature dendritic cells. On day 6, LPS was added to the DC cultures so that the response of the DCs to a potent maturation-inducing agent could be evaluated.

The paper's findings and limits, for the study overall: Naive CD4+ and CD8+ T cells showed highly diverse repertoires, whereas memory cells were less diverse and memory CD8+ cells were the most oligoclonal. Of the resting subsets, memory CD8+ T cells had the largest number of alloreactive TCR clonotypes. The authors pointed out considerable heterogeneity between individuals in the alloreactive memory CD8+ T cell pool, and only a couple of subjects were sequenced. In both subjects, allostimulation led to expansion of memory CD8+ clones, although regulatory dendritic cells appeared to cause more limited expansion than mature dendritic cells did.

The TCRbeta CDR3 regions were amplified in a multiplexed two-step PCR with Vbeta-specific forward primers and Jbeta-specific reverse primers. Through the immunoSEQ service, TCRbeta libraries were sequenced on an Illumina instrument. Under the source paper's analysis protocol: IMGT annotation was used to assign V, D and J genes, and synthetic CDR3 analogues were used to correct counts for multiplex PCR bias. Repertoire clonality was computed in the immunoSEQ Analyzer as one minus normalized Shannon entropy. Clonal expansion was defined using Fisher's exact test with Benjamini-Hochberg false discovery rate control and a two-tailed threshold of P<0.01. TCRdb holds this immuneACCESS table with in-frame rearrangements only. Some clones are missing; in checked studies, unresolved V genes explain under half, and the rest has no known cause. V and J calls and clone size follow that table, whereas D and trimming were derived from the DNA. In all, the sample holds about 7,800 clones, and roughly two thirds of those were seen once. 3.5% to 4.5% of the sample comes from the top ten.

Sorted T cell subsets were CFSE-labeled and co-cultured for around five days with allogeneic regulatory or mature dendritic cells at a 1:10 DC:T ratio. Naive T cells were sorted as CD45RA+ and memory T cells as CD45RO+ CD4+ or CD8+ cells by FACS. T cells for TCR sequencing came from a couple of healthy control subjects. The Qiagen DNeasy Blood & Tissue Kit was used for extraction of genomic DNA. The TCR was taken from a human donor in good health. The chain joins TRBV7-9 to TRBJ2-1, with 7 bases aligning to TRBD2. Sequenced material: memory CD4+ T cells from blood cultured with dendritic cells. Per the publication, the cell subset or site label means: CD45RO+ memory T cells. The CDR3 protein is CASSLGTKYEQFF. DNA sequence: TGTGCCAGCAGCCTAGGGACTAAGTATGAGCAGTTCTTC.